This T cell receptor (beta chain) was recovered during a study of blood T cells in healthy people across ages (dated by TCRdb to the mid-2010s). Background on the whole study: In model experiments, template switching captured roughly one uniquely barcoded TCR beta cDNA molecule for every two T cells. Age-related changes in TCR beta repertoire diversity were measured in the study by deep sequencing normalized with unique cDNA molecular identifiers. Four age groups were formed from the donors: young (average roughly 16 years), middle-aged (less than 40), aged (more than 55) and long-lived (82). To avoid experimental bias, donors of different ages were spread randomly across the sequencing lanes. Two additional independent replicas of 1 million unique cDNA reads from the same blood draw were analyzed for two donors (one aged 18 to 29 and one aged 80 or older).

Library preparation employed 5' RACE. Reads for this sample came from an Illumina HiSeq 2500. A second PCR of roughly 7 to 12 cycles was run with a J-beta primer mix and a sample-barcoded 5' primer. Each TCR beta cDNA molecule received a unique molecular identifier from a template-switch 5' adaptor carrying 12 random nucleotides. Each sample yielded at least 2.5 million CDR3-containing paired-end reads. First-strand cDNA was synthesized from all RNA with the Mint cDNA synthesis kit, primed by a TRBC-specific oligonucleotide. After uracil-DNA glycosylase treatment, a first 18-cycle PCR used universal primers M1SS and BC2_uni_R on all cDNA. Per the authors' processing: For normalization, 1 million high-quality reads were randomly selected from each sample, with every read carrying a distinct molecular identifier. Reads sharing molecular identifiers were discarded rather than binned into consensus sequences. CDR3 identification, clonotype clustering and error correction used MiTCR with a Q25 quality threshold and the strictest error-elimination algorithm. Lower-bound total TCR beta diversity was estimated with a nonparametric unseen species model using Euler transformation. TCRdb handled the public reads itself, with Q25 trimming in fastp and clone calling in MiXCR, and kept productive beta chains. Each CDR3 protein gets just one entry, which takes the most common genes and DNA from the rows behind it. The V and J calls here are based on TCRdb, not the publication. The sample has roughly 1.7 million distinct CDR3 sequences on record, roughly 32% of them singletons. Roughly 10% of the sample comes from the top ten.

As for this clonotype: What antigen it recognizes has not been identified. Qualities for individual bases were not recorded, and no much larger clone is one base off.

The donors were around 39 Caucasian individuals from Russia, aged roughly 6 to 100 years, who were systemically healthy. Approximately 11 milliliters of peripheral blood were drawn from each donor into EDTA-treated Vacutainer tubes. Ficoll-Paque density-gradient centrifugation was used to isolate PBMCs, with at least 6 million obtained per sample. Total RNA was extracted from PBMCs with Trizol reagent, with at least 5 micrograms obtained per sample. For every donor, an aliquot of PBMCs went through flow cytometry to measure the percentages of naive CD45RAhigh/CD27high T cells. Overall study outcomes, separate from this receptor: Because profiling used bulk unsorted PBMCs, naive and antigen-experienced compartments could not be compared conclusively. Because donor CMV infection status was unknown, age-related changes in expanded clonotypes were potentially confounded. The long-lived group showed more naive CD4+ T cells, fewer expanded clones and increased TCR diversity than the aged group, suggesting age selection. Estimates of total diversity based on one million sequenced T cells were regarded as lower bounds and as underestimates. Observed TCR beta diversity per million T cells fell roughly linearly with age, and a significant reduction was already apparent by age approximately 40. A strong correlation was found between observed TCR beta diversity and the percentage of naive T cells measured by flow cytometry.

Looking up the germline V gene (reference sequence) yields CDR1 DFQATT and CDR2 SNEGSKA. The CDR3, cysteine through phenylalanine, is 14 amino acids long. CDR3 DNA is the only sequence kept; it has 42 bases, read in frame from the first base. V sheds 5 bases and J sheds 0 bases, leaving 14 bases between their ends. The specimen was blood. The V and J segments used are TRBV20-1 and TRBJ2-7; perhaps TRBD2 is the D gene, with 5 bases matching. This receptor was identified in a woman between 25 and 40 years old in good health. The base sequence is TGCAGTGCTCTTAGCGTCCGCCTCTCCTACGAGCAGTACTTC. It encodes CSALSVRLSYEQYF.